These 15 T cell receptor beta chains came from one sample sequenced in a study of CD8 T cells in Susac syndrome. RNA, at roughly 0.5 to 1 ug, was reverse transcribed with random hexamers. Each CDR3 protein is one row after TCRdb ran MiXCR on the immunoSEQ multiplex PCR reads. The sample includes under 200,000 distinct CDR3 sequences, approximately 95% of them seen just once. Material: CD4+ T cells from PBMCs. Receptors were obtained from a human donor with Susac syndrome.

The V and J genes are TRBV7-2 and TRBJ1-2; D unresolved. Per the germline V gene, CDR1 is SGHTA and CDR2 is FQGNSA. V was trimmed by 5 bases and J by 7 bases, leaving 14 bases between them. The CDR3 covers 13 residues. CDR3 amino acids: CASSPDGVGGYTF. The CDR3 coding sequence is TGTGCCAGCAGCCCCGACGGGGTGGGTGGCTACACCTTC. The whole variable domain, filled in from reference TRBV7-2 and TRBJ1-2, reads GAGVSQSPSNKVTEKGKDVELRCDPISGHTALYWYRQSLGQGLEFLIYFQGNSAPDKSGLPSDRFSAERTGGSVSTLTIQRTQQEDSAVYLCASSPDGVGGYTFGSGTRLTVV.

This chain joins TRBV19 and TRBJ1-2, with D possibly matching TRBD1 (5 bases). The length of the CDR3 is 13 residues. With 4 bases removed from V and 2 bases from J, the gap between germline ends came to 8 bases. Germline V gene sequence: CDR1 LNHDA, CDR2 SQIVND (reference sequence). For the CDR3, the DNA is TGTGCCAGTAGTAAGGGGTTGAACTATGGCTACACCTTC. It codes for CASSKGLNYGYTF.

The chain employs TRBV13 and TRBJ1-1; D may be TRBD1 (5 bases). Germline loops: CDR1 PRHDT, CDR2 FYEKMQ (reference sequence). Trimming took 5 bases from V and 5 from J, leaving 15 bases between them. CDR3 length: 14 amino acids. CDR3 residues: CASSGRGLGTEAFF. The DNA of the CDR3 is TGTGCCAGCAGCGGCCGGGGCCTAGGGACTGAAGCTTTCTTT.

The chain's CDR3 is CASSWDGLNTEAFF. CDR3 sequence (DNA): TGCGCCAGCAGCTGGGACGGATTGAACACTGAAGCTTTCTTT. The rearrangement links TRBV5-1 to TRBJ1-1, with D possibly matching TRBD1 (5 bases). V was clipped by 3 bases and J by 0 bases, with 9 bases between them. The germline V gene has CDR1 SGHRS and CDR2 YFSETQ. This CDR3 is 14 amino acids long.

The rearrangement joins TRBV15 to TRBJ1-5, with D possibly matching TRBD1 (6 bases). The CDR3 has 14 residues. The V end lost 4 bases, the J end lost 6 bases, and 13 bases lay between the germline ends. Germline CDR1 is LNHNV and CDR2 is YYDKDF (reference sequence). CDR3 DNA sequence: TGTGCCACCAGCACTCAGGGGATGGGTCAGCCCCAGCATTTT. Translating gives CATSTQGMGQPQHF.

The chain is built from TRBV7-2 and TRBJ2-5, with TRBD2 matching over 8 bases. V shed 5 bases and J 5 bases; nucleotides not matched to a gene: 10. There are 15 residues in the CDR3. Germline-derived CDR1 and CDR2 are SGHTA and FQGNSA. The CDR3, as DNA: TGTGCCAGCAGCCCCCGGGGGGGCTCAGGGGAGACCCAGTACTTC. Its translation is CASSPRGGSGETQYF.

This chain connects TRBV5-1 to TRBJ2-7, with 8 bases that match TRBD2. Germline CDR1 and CDR2: SGHRS and YFSETQ. With V trimmed by 4 bases and J by 3 bases, 15 bases remained unmatched. CDR3 length: 17 residues. CDR3 nucleotides: TGCGCCAGCAGCCACCGGGAGGGCGCTAGCGGTGACTACGAGCAGTACTTC. Translated: CASSHREGASGDYEQYF.

The J gene is TRBJ2-2, the V gene TRBV2; D perhaps matches TRBD2 (5 bases). Germline V CDR1 and CDR2: SNHLY, FYNNEI. V was trimmed by 3 bases and J by 7 bases, leaving 9 bases between them. CDR3 size: 13 residues. CDR3 sequence: CASSDWGDGELFF. CDR3 DNA sequence: TGTGCCAGCAGTGATTGGGGAGACGGGGAGCTGTTTTTT.

The chain employs TRBV29-1 and TRBJ2-3; the match to TRBD2 covers 8 bases. Germline V gene data show CDR1 as SQVTM and CDR2 as ANQGSEA. The junction had 7 bases not matched to a gene; V was cut back by 7 bases and J by 1 base. The CDR3 has 14 amino acids. CDR3 in amino acids: CSAIGSGGTDTQYF. In DNA form, the CDR3 reads TGCAGCGCGATTGGTAGCGGGGGCACAGATACGCAGTATTTT.

The DNA for the CDR3 is TGTGCCTGGAGCTTAAACACAGATACGCAGTATTTT. It codes for CAWSLNTDTQYF. The chain has TRBV30 and TRBJ2-3, with D uncertain. CDR3 length equals 12 residues. The V gene lost 3 bases and the J gene lost 2 bases, with 6 bases spanning the gap. Germline V gene sequence: CDR1 GTSNPN, CDR2 SVGIG (reference sequence).

This clonotype was detected only once. V gene TRBV6-5 combines with J gene TRBJ2-1; TRBD1 matches at 8 bases. V lost 2 bases to trimming and J lost 7 bases; unmatched junction nucleotides: 16. CDR1 and CDR2 from the germline V gene are MNHEY and SVGAGI. The CDR3 is made up of 18 amino acids. For the CDR3, the DNA is TGTGCCAGCAGTTACGTCTCGTGGCAGGGGGCATCCCCTAATGAGCAGTTCTTC. Protein sequence: CASSYVSWQGASPNEQFF.

The CDR3 region has the DNA TGTGCCAGCAGCGTAGCTTCTAGCGGGGGGTTCCAAGAGACCCAGTACTTC. Translating gives CASSVASSGGFQETQYF. This chain uses TRBV9 with TRBJ2-5, with TRBD2 matching over 11 bases. From germline, CDR1 is SGDLS and CDR2 YYNGEE. CDR3 length: 17 residues. V lost 0 bases to trimming and J lost 1 base; unmatched junction nucleotides: 5.

This chain connects TRBV29-1 to TRBJ2-2; perhaps D is TRBD1 or TRBD2 (5 bases each). V was shortened by 3 bases and J by 7 bases, with 12 bases between the two germline ends. Germline lookup yields CDR1 SQVTM and CDR2 ANQGSEA. This CDR3 has 13 amino acids. In DNA, the CDR3 is TGCAGCGTTGAGCAGGGACGGGGCGGGGAGCTGTTTTTT. Its protein is CSVEQGRGGELFF.

The chain joins TRBV29-1 to TRBJ2-2; 8 bases are shared with TRBD1. The CDR3 runs to 13 residues. With V trimmed by 7 bases and J by 3 bases, 4 bases remained unmatched. Germline values: CDR1 SQVTM, CDR2 ANQGSEA. This CDR3 is CSGGTGDTGELFF. The CDR3 DNA reads as TGCAGCGGGGGGACAGGTGACACCGGGGAGCTGTTTTTT.

The gene calls are TRBV20-1 and TRBJ2-4, with TRBD1 identical over 10 bases. Germline lookup yields CDR1 DFQATT and CDR2 SNEGSKA (reference sequence). The V gene end was trimmed by 4 bases and the J gene end by 4 bases; junction bases not matched to a gene: 7. The CDR3 sequence is 15 residues long. In DNA form, the CDR3 reads TGCAGTGCTACCGACAGGGGGCGTGGGAAAAACATTCAGTACTTC. Translating it yields CSATDRGRGKNIQYF.